This passage covers 4 T cell receptor beta chains from one sample sequenced in a study. TCRdb redid the calling of the 5' RACE reads with MiXCR, one entry per CDR3 protein. The repertoire consists of a few thousand distinct CDR3 sequences, with 30% to 40% occurring once and the leading ten covering about 5.4%. The sample was naive CD4+ T cells sorted from a lymph node. Noted subset: naive CD4+ T cells, CD4+CD45RA+CD25-. The receptors were gathered from a female donor with breast cancer.

The rearrangement joins TRBV29-1 to TRBJ2-3, with 7 bases fitting TRBD1. V gave up 4 bases and J gave up 1 base; unmatched junction bases: 11. The CDR3 consists of 16 residues. Germline CDR1 is SQVTM and CDR2 is ANQGSEA. CDR3 in DNA: TGCAGCGTTGCCGGGACAGAGAACGGGGGCACAGATACGCAGTATTTT. Translated: CSVAGTENGGTDTQYF.

CDR3 DNA sequence: TGTGCCAGCTCACCCCGAGCGGACACGAATTCACCCCTCCACTTT. Its protein is CASSPRADTNSPLHF. The J gene is TRBJ1-6, the V gene TRBV18; tentatively, D is TRBD1 (5 bases). Germline CDR1 is KGHSH and CDR2 is LQKENI. There are 15 residues in the CDR3. V was pared by 3 bases and J by 7 bases, with 13 bases between.

This clonotype is classed as medium-sized. At one end, the junction sequence differs from germline, possibly due to a read error. The chain employs TRBV10-3 and TRBJ2-5; 10 positions match TRBD2. CDR1 is ENHRY, CDR2 SYGVKD, per germline. CDR3 length: 16 amino acids. CDR3 amino acids: CATSEPSGGIKETQYF. The CDR3 nucleotides are TGTGCCACCAGTGAGCCTAGCGGGGGTATAAAAGAGACCCAGTACTTC.

By share, this clonotype counts as medium-sized. The CDR3 reads CAIRTGANYGYTF. DNA for the CDR3: TGTGCCATCAGGACAGGGGCTAACTATGGCTACACCTTC. The gene calls are TRBV10-3 and TRBJ1-2, with 8 bases matching TRBD1. The CDR3 extends over 13 amino acids. Per the germline V gene, CDR1 is ENHRY and CDR2 is SYGVKD. Trimming took 6 bases from V and 0 from J; bases not matched to a gene: 0.